The clone carrying this TCR beta chain was detected once. These data are taken from a study of blood T cell repertoires in COVID-19. Overall study: Sample material is recorded as cDNA or gDNA derived from T cells, B-cell-depleted T cells, or PBMCs.

The CDR3 has 14 residues. Germline lookup yields CDR1 WNHNN and CDR2 SYGVQD (reference sequence). J gave up 4 bases and V 6 bases, and 6 bases lay outside the gene matches. As handled by the study authors: Researchers report that nucleated cell counts were estimated from reference gene primer amplification. Sequencing used immunoSEQ multiplex PCR; TCRdb keeps in-frame clones, though not all of them. That table gives V, J and clone size, and the DNA gave D and trimming. The data contain tens of thousands of clones, 89% of them singletons. The sequence came from a woman aged 45-65 years with active COVID-19. Specimen: peripheral blood. J is TRBJ2-3 and V is TRBV10-1, with 8 bases matching TRBD2. In DNA, the CDR3 is TGCGCCAGCAGCGTAGCGGGAACCCCAGATACGCAGTATTTT. Residues: CASSVAGTPDTQYF.